This T cell receptor beta chain was captured by sequencing in a study of blood T cell repertoires in COVID-19. This CDR3 spans 14 amino acids. Germline values: CDR1 SNHLY, CDR2 FYNNEI. V was clipped by 7 bases and J by 9 bases, with 19 bases between them. Profiled with immunoSEQ multiplex PCR; TCRdb holds only in-frame clones, not every one. The sample lists a few hundred thousand clones, less than 90% occurring once. This clone appeared once. This TCR derives from a man aged 30 to 45 with active or convalescent COVID-19. Sequenced sample: peripheral blood. The chain employs TRBV2 and TRBJ1-5; weak D call: TRBD1 (5 bases). The CDR3 DNA reads as TGTGCCAGCACCCCCGGCAGGGAGGGTCCGCCCCAGCATTTT. Its translation is CASTPGREGPPQHF. The variable domain in full, completed from reference TRBV2 and TRBJ1-5, reads EPEVTQTPSHQVTQMGQEVILRCVPISNHLYFYWYRQILGQKVEFLVSFYNNEISEKSEIFDDQFSVERPDGSNFTLKIRSTKLEDSAMYFCASTPGREGPPQHFGDGTRLSIL.